This T cell receptor (beta chain) is drawn from a study of T-cell memory formation after mild COVID-19. The study, taken as a whole, reports: CD4/CD8 balance characterized clones contracting day 15 to 85, and CD4+ skew characterized later expanders.

TCRdb independently ran MiXCR on the 5' RACE reads; one entry per CDR3 protein. The sample yields approximately 110,000 distinct CDR3 sequences, about 24% seen once. Germline CDR1 reads SGHTA; CDR2 reads FQGTGA. The V segment lost 5 bases and the J segment 4 bases; nucleotides outside the gene matches: 5. The CDR3 runs 14 residues. Points on this clonotype: What it recognizes is unknown.

Sequenced sample: PBMCs or a T cell subset sorted from them (not recorded which). The chain links TRBV7-3 to TRBJ2-1; 7 bases map to TRBD1. The clonotype comes from a man younger than 35 who had mild COVID-19 (a few samples of this study predate the infection). Cell type and time point are not known. CDR3 in amino acids: CASSNPGQYNEQFF. CDR3 sequence (DNA): TGTGCCAGCAGCAATCCGGGACAGTACAATGAGCAGTTCTTC.